A selection of T cell receptor beta chains follows, all from one sample in a study of cytomegalovirus exposure and HLA in healthy donors. Clones were read by immunoSEQ multiplex PCR, and TCRdb kept only the in-frame ones, dropping some. This sample has around 100,000 clones, with 65% to 80% found just once. The source material was PBMCs. The receptor set was obtained from a woman aged 50 to 60 in good health and CMV-seropositive. Both conserved end residues are part of each CDR3. A D gene is named only where the DNA matches it firmly. The size entry is marked missing in some rows and otherwise reads once, few, many or a size class.

V	J	D	size	length	CDR3	DNA
TRBV9	TRBJ2-5	TRBD2	few	15	CASSVAAGGGETQYF	TGTGCCAGCAGCGTAGCTGCGGGGGGAGGCGAGACCCAGTACTTC
TRBV18	TRBJ1-2	TRBD1	NA	12	CASPGQGDGYTF	TGTGCCAGCCCGGGACAGGGTGATGGCTACACCTTC
TRBV6-6	TRBJ2-7	TRBD2	NA	16	CASTQGLAGGTYEQYF	TGTGCCAGCACCCAAGGGCTAGCGGGAGGGACCTACGAGCAGTACTTC
TRBV10-3	TRBJ1-1	NA	few	14	CAISEKRGNTEAFF	TGTGCCATCAGTGAGAAAAGGGGAAACACTGAAGCTTTCTTT
TRBV2	TRBJ1-1	NA	once	13	CASSSTGFTEAFF	TGTGCCAGCAGTAGTACAGGGTTCACTGAAGCTTTCTTT
TRBV19	TRBJ2-7	TRBD1	NA	13	CASSTGTGSEQYF	TGTGCCAGTAGTACCGGGACAGGAAGCGAGCAGTACTTC
TRBV6-1	TRBJ1-2	TRBD1	NA	13	CASRENRGDGYTF	TGTGCCAGCAGGGAAAACAGGGGAGATGGCTACACCTTC
TRBV19	TRBJ2-1	TRBD1	NA	16	CASSIKMRGLEDEQFF	TGTGCCAGTAGTATAAAAATGAGGGGGCTTGAGGATGAGCAGTTCTTC
TRBV10-2	TRBJ1-5	NA	NA	15	CASSEGQRGNQPQHF	TGCGCCAGCAGTGAGGGACAACGGGGCAATCAGCCCCAGCATTTT
TRBV6-1	TRBJ2-1	NA	NA	16	CASSEAGFRTGNEQFF	TGTGCCAGCAGTGAAGCAGGTTTCCGTACGGGCAATGAGCAGTTCTTC
TRBV27	TRBJ2-1	TRBD2	NA	15	CASSLASGGAGEQFF	TGTGCCAGCAGTTTAGCCAGCGGGGGGGCTGGTGAGCAGTTCTTC
TRBV4-1	TRBJ2-7	TRBD2	NA	17	CASSRSSEGGSSYEQYF	TGCGCCAGCAGCCGAAGCTCCGAGGGCGGGAGCTCCTACGAGCAGTACTTC
TRBV27	TRBJ2-1	TRBD2	NA	15	CASSSISGSYNEQFF	TGTGCCAGCAGTTCCATTAGCGGGTCGTACAATGAGCAGTTCTTC
TRBV4-1	TRBJ1-3	TRBD1	NA	15	CASSPGQGSGNTIYF	TGCGCCAGCAGCCCGGGACAGGGATCCGGAAACACCATATATTTT
TRBV7-9	TRBJ1-1	NA	once	14	CASSLAAAVTEAFF	TGTGCCAGCAGCTTAGCGGCAGCGGTCACTGAAGCTTTCTTT
TRBV2	TRBJ2-5	TRBD1	NA	14	CASTLRGQAPRGYF	TGTGCCAGCACCCTAAGGGGACAGGCGCCAAGAGGGTACTTC
TRBV27	TRBJ1-2	NA	few	13	CASSLGGGGGYTF	TGTGCCAGCAGTTTAGGTGGGGGCGGAGGCTACACCTTC
TRBV11-3	TRBJ2-7	TRBD1	NA	15	CASSLGGQGVYEQYF	TGTGCCAGCAGCTTGGGCGGACAGGGAGTTTACGAGCAGTACTTC
TRBV19	TRBJ1-5	TRBD1	NA	16	CASSIRTGGPNQPQHF	TGTGCCAGTAGTATTCGTACAGGGGGCCCTAATCAGCCCCAGCATTTT
TRBV5-1	TRBJ1-1	NA	NA	14	CASSWGQVNTEAFF	TGCGCCAGCAGCTGGGGACAAGTTAACACTGAAGCTTTCTTT
TRBV7-8	TRBJ2-7	TRBD2	NA	16	CASSQGAGALSYEQYF	TGTGCCAGCAGCCAAGGAGCGGGAGCGCTTTCCTACGAGCAGTACTTC
TRBV7-9	TRBJ1-1	NA	once	14	CASSPFEVNTEAFF	TGTGCCAGCAGCCCTTTTGAGGTAAACACTGAAGCTTTCTTT
TRBV11-2	TRBJ2-7	TRBD2	NA	14	CASSFSGGSYEQYF	TGTGCCAGCAGTTTTAGCGGGGGCTCCTACGAGCAGTACTTC
TRBV29-1	TRBJ1-1	NA	NA	13	CSVVRGGATEAFF	TGCAGCGTTGTAAGGGGGGGAGCCACTGAAGCTTTCTTT
TRBV5-4	TRBJ2-1	TRBD2	NA	17	CASSLVASGRIGNEQFF	TGTGCCAGCAGCTTAGTGGCTAGCGGGAGGATAGGCAATGAGCAGTTCTTC
TRBV9	TRBJ2-1	TRBD2	NA	16	CASSVDDGLAVNEQFF	TGTGCCAGCAGCGTAGACGATGGACTAGCGGTCAATGAGCAGTTCTTC
TRBV5-6	TRBJ2-1	TRBD2	NA	17	CASSLSGTSAADNEQFF	TGTGCCAGCAGCTTGAGTGGGACTAGCGCCGCAGACAATGAGCAGTTCTTC
TRBV10-1	TRBJ2-1	TRBD2	NA	18	CASSEVTSGGAVSSEQFF	TGCGCCAGCAGTGAGGTGACTAGCGGGGGGGCAGTTTCCAGTGAGCAGTTCTTC
TRBV5-1	TRBJ2-5	NA	NA	15	CASSLPRGNQETQYF	TGCGCCAGCAGCTTACCGAGGGGGAACCAAGAGACCCAGTACTTC